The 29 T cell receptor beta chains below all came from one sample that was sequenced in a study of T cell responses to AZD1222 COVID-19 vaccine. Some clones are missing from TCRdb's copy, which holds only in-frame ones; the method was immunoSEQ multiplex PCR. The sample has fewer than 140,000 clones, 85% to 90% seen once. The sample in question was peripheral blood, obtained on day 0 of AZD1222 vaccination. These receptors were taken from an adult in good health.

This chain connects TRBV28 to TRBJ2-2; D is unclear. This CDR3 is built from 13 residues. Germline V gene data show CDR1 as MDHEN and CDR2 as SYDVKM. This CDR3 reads CASPDTNTGELFF. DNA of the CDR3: TGTGCTTCCCCCGACACGAACACCGGGGAGCTGTTTTTT.

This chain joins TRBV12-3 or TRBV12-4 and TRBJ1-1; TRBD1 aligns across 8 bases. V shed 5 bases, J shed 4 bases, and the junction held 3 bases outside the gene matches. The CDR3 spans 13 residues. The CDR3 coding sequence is TGTGCCAGCAGTATAACAGGGGGCACTGAAGCTTTCTTT. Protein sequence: CASSITGGTEAFF.

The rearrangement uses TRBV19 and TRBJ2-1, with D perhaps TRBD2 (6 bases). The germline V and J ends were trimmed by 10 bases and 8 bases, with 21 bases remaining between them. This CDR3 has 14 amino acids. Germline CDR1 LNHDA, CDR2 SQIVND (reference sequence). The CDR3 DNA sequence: TGTGCCACCGGATGGGGGAGAGGGGAGGATGAGCAGTTCTTC. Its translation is CATGWGRGEDEQFF. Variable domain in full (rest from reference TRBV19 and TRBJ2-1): DGGITQSPKYLFRKEGQNVTLSCEQNLNHDAMYWYRQDPGQGLRLIYYSQIVNDFQKGDIAEGYSVSREKKESFPLTVTSAQKNPTAFYLCATGWGRGEDEQFFGPGTRLTVL.

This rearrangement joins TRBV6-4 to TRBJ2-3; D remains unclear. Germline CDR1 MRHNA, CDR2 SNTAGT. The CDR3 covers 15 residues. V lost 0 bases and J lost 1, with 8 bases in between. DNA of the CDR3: TGTGCCAGCAGTGACTCGAAATCCGGCACAGATACGCAGTATTTT. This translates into CASSDSKSGTDTQYF.

The DNA of the CDR3 is TGTGCCAGCAGGCCAAACACGAACACCGGGGAGCTGTTTTTT. Its translation is CASRPNTNTGELFF. The chain carries TRBV2 and TRBJ2-2, with D uncertain. Between the trimmed V and J ends, which lost 6 bases and 0 bases, there was a span of 8 bases. The CDR3 is 14 amino acids. Germline V lookup: CDR1 SNHLY, CDR2 FYNNEI.

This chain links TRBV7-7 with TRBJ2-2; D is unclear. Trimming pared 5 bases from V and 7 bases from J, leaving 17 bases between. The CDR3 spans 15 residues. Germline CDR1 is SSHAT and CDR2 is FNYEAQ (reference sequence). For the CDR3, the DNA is TGTGCCAGCAGCCAAACTTTTAACTCACTCGGGGAGCTGTTTTTT. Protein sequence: CASSQTFNSLGELFF.

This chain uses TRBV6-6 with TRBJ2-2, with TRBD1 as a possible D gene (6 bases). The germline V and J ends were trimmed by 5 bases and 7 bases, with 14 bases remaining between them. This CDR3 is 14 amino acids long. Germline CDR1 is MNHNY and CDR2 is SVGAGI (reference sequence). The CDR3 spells CASSPPGGGGELFF. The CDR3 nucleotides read TGTGCCAGCAGTCCTCCTGGGGGCGGCGGGGAGCTGTTTTTT.

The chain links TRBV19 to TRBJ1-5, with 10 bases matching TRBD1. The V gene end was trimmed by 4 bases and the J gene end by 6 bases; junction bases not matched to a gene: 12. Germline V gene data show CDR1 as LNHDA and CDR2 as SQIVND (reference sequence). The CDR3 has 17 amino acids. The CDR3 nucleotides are TGTGCCAGTAGTACCTTATTTGGGACAGGGGCGGTTCAGCCCCAGCATTTT. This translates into CASSTLFGTGAVQPQHF.

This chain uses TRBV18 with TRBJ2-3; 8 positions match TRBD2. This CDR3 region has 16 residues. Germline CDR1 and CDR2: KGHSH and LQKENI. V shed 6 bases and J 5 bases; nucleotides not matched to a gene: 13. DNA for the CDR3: TGTGCCAGCTCTTTGATGGCGGCGGGAGGAGGAGATACGCAGTATTTT. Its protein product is CASSLMAAGGGDTQYF.

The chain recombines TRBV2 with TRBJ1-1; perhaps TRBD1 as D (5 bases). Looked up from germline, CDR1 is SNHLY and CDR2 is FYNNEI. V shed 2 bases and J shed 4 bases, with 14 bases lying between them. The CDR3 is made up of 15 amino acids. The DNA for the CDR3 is TGTGCCAGCAGTGAACAGGGCGGCATATCCACTGAAGCTTTCTTT. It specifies CASSEQGGISTEAFF.

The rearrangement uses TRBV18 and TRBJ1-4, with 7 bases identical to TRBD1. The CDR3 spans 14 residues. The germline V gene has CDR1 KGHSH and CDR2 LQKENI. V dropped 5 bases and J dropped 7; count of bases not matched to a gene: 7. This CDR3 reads CASSSPGQIEKLFF. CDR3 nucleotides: TGTGCCAGCTCATCTCCGGGACAGATTGAAAAACTGTTTTTT.

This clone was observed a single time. CDR3 region: CASSEQGYGYTF. DNA of the CDR3: TGTGCCAGCAGTGAACAGGGCTATGGCTACACCTTC. The chain uses TRBV27 and TRBJ1-2, with D tentatively TRBD1 (6 bases). CDR1 MNHEY and CDR2 SMNVEV come from the germline V gene (reference sequence). The CDR3 has 12 amino acids. V was trimmed by 5 bases and J by 4 bases, leaving 8 bases between them.

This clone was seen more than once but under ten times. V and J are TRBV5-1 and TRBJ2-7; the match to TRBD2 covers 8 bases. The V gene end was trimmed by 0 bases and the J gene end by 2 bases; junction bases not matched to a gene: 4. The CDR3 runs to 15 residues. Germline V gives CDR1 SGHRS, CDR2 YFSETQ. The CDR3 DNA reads TGCGCCAGCAGCTTGGTAGCGGGAACCCCCTACGAGCAGTACTTC. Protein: CASSLVAGTPYEQYF.

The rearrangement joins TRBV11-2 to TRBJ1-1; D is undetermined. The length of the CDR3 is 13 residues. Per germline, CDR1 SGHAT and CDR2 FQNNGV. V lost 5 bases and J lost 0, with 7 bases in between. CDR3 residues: CASSRALNTEAFF. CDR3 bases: TGTGCCAGCAGCCGGGCCCTGAACACTGAAGCTTTCTTT.

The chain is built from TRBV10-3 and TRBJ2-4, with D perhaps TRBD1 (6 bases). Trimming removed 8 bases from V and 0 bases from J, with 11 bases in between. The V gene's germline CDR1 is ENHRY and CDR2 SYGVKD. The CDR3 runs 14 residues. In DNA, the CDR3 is TGTGCCATCCAGGGGCAGGGAGCCAAAAACATTCAGTACTTC. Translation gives CAIQGQGAKNIQYF.

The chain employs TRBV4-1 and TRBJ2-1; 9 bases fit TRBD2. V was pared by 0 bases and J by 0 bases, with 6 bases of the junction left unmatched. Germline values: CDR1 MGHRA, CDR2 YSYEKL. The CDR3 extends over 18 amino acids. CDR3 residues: CASSQDRASGTSYNEQFF. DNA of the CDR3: TGCGCCAGCAGCCAAGATCGGGCTAGCGGGACCTCCTACAATGAGCAGTTCTTC.

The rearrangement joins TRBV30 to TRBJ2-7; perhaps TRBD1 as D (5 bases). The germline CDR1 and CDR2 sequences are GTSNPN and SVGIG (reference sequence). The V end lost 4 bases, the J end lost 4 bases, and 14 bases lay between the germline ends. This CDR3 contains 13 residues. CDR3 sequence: CAWIGEGEYEQYF. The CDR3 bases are TGTGCCTGGATAGGGGAAGGCGAATACGAGCAGTACTTC.

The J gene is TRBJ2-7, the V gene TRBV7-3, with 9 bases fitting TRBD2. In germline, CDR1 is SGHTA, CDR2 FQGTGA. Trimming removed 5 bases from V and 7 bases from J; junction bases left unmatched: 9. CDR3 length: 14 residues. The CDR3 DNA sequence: TGTGCCAGCAGCCCACTTAGCGGGAGTAAAGAGCAGTACTTC. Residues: CASSPLSGSKEQYF.

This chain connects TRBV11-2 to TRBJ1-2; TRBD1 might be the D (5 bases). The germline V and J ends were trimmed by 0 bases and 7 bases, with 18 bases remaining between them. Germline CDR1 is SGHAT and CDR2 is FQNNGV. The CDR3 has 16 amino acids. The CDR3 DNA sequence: TGTGCCAGCAGCTTAGAGTCGGCAGGGACGTGGAGTGGCTACACCTTC. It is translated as CASSLESAGTWSGYTF.

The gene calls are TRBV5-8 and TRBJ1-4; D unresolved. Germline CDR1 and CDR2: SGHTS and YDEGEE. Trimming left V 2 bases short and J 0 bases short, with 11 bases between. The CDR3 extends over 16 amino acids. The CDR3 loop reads CASSFGLVATNEKLFF. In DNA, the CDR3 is TGTGCCAGCAGCTTTGGACTTGTTGCAACTAATGAAAAACTGTTTTTT.

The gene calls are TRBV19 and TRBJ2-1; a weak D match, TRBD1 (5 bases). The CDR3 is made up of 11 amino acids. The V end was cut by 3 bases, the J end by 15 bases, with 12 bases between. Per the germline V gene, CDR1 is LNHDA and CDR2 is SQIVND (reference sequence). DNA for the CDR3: TGTGCCAGTAGTATTAGGGGTCAGGCGTTCTTC. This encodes CASSIRGQAFF. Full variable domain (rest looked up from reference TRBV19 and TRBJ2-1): DGGITQSPKYLFRKEGQNVTLSCEQNLNHDAMYWYRQDPGQGLRLIYYSQIVNDFQKGDIAEGYSVSREKKESFPLTVTSAQKNPTAFYLCASSIRGQAFFGPGTRLTVL.

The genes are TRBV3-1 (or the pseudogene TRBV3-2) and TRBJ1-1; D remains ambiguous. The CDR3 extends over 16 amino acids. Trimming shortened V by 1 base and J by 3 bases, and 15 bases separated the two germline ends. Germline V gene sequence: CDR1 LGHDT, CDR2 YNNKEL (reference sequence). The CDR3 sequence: CASSQALGNTYTEAFF. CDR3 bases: TGTGCCAGCAGCCAAGCCCTGGGGAACACGTACACTGAAGCTTTCTTT.

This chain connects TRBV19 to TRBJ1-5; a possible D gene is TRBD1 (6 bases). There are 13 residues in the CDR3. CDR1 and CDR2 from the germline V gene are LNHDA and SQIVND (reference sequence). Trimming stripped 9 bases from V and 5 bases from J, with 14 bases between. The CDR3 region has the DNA TGTGCCAGCGGACAGCGGAGCGATCAGCCCCAGCATTTT. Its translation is CASGQRSDQPQHF.

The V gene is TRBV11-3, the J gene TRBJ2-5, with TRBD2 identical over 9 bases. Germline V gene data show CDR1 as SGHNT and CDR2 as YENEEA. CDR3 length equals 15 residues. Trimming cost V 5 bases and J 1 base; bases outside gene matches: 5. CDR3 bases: TGTGCCAGCAGCCCGGGGGGACTAGCCCAAGAGACCCAGTACTTC. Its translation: CASSPGGLAQETQYF.

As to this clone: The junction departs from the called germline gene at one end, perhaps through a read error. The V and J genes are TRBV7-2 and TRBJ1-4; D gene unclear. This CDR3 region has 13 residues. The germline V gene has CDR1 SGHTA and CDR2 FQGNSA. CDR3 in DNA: TGTGCCAGCAGCCAGGATTTAACCTCCTTCAAGATTTTT. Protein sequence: CASSQDLTSFKIF.

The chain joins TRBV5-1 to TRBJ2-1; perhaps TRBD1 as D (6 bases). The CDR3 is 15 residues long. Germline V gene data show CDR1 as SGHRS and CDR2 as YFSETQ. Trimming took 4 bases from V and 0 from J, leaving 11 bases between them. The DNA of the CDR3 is TGCGCCAGCAGCGAGGGGGTTAGCTCCTACAATGAGCAGTTCTTC. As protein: CASSEGVSSYNEQFF.

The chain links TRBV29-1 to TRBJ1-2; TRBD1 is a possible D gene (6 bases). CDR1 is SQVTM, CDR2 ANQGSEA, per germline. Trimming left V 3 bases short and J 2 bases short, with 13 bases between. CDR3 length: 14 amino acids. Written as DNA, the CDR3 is TGCAGCGTTGACCGACAGGCCATCAACTATGGCTACACCTTC. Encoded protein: CSVDRQAINYGYTF.

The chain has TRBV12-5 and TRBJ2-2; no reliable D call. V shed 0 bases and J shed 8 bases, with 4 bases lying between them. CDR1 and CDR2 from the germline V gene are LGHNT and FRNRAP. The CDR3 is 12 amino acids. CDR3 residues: CASGLVSGELFF. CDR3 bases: TGTGCTAGTGGTTTGGTATCAGGGGAGCTGTTTTTT.

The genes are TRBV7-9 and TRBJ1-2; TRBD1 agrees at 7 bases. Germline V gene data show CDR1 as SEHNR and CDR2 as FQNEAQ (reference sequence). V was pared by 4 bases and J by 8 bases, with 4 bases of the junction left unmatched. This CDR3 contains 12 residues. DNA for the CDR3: TGTGCCAGCAGCTCGACAGGGTGGGGCTACACCTTC. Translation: CASSSTGWGYTF. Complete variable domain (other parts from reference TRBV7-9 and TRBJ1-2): DTGVSQNPRHKITKRGQNVTFRCDPISEHNRLYWYRQTLGQGPEFLTYFQNEAQLEKSRLLSDRFSAERPKGSFSTLEIQRTEQGDSAMYLCASSSTGWGYTFGSGTRLTVV.